This T cell receptor (beta chain) was recovered during a study of regulatory T cells in long-lasting Graves disease. For TCR beta, libraries came from iRepertoire HTBI primers and Arm-PCR of CDR3 regions. TCRdb reprocessed the multiplex PCR reads with MiXCR, giving one entry per CDR3 protein. The sample holds a few hundred thousand distinct CDR3 sequences, about 19% seen once. V was trimmed by 3 bases and J by 7 bases, leaving 10 bases between them. Germline lookup yields CDR1 GTSNPN and CDR2 SVGIG (reference sequence). The CDR3 spans 12 residues. Time point defined: newly diagnosed GD, antithyroid drugs for less than 3 months. The TCR library used RNA extracted from PBMCs. The same data also contributed to another study, on T cells in Graves' hyperthyroidism and ophthalmopathy.

The sequence derives from a woman aged 30 to 39 with Graves disease. The sample was peripheral blood mononuclear cells (PBMCs), taken at new diagnosis, from a patient treated with antithyroid drugs. The chain couples TRBV30 to TRBJ2-4; TRBD1 might be the D (7 bases). In DNA, the CDR3 is TGTGCCTGGAGCCAGGGGGGTAACATTCAGTACTTC. This encodes CAWSQGGNIQYF. The variable domain in full, completed from reference TRBV30 and TRBJ2-4, reads SQTIHQWPATLVQPVGSPLSLECTVEGTSNPNLYWYRQAAGRGLQLLFYSVGIGQISSEVPQNLSASRPQDRQFILSSKKLLLSDSGFYLCAWSQGGNIQYFGAGTRLSVL.